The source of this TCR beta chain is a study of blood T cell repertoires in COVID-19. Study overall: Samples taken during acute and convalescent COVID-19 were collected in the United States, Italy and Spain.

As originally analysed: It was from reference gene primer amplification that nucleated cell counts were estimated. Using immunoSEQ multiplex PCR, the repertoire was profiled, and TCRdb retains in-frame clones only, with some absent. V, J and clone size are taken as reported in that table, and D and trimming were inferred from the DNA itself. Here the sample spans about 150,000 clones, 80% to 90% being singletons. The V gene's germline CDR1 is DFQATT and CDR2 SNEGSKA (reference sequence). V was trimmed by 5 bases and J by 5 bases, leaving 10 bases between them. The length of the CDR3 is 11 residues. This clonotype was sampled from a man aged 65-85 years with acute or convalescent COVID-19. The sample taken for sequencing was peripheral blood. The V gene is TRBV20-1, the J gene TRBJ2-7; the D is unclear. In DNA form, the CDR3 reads TGCAGTGCTGACCAGGTCCACGAGCAGTACTTC. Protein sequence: CSADQVHEQYF.